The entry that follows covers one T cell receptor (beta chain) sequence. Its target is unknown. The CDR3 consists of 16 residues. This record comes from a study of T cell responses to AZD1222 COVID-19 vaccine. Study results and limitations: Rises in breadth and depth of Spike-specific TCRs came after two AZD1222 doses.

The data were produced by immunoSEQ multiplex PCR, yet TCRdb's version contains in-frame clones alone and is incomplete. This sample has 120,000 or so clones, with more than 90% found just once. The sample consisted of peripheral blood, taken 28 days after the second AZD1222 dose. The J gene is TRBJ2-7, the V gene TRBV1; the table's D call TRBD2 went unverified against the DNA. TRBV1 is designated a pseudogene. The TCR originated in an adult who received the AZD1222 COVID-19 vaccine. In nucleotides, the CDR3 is TGCACCAGCAGCCCGTCGAGCGGCCTTAACTCCTACGAGCAGTACTTC. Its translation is CTSSPSSGLNSYEQYF.